The 22 T cell receptor beta chains presented below share a single source sample, sequenced in a study of monozygotic twins with inflammatory bowel disease. Reprocessing the 5' RACE reads, TCRdb reports a single entry for every CDR3 protein and omits DNA. The sample's table shows some 150,000 distinct CDR3 sequences. The sequenced sample consisted of blood. Receptor source: a human donor with ulcerative colitis or Crohn's disease, or a healthy co-twin of an affected twin (not recorded which).

V and J are TRBV6-1 and TRBJ2-3. CDR3 length: 15 amino acids. From germline, CDR1 is MNHNS and CDR2 SASEGT. The CDR3 sequence: CASSAGFLGTDTQYF.

The rearrangement links TRBV11-2 to TRBJ2-3; TCRdb returns TRBD1, unconfirmable since there is no DNA. In germline, CDR1 is SGHAT, CDR2 FQNNGV. The CDR3 runs 15 residues. The CDR3 protein is CASSLGPGVGAAQYF.

The chain carries TRBV28 and TRBJ1-2; TCRdb indicates TRBD1, and absent DNA this call remains unverified. The CDR3 loop spans 13 amino acids. From germline, CDR1 is MDHEN and CDR2 SYDVKM. The CDR3: CAIPSGDYYGYTF.

V is TRBV5-4 and J is TRBJ2-3; the D call from TCRdb, TRBD1, cannot be confirmed without DNA. The CDR3 is 15 amino acids. Germline CDR1 reads SGHNT; CDR2 reads YYREEE (reference sequence). The CDR3 spells CASSLEGVSTDTQYF.

This sequence joins TRBV29-1 and TRBJ1-2; TCRdb's D call of TRBD1 is untestable without DNA. CDR1 is SQVTM, CDR2 ANQGSEA, per germline. The CDR3 totals 14 residues. The CDR3 sequence: CSVVQGVRNYGYTF.

CDR3 protein: CASSVGSSQSYEQYF. The chain combines TRBV9 with TRBJ2-7; TCRdb gives TRBD2 as the D gene, but with no DNA this cannot be confirmed. Germline values: CDR1 SGDLS, CDR2 YYNGEE. The CDR3 runs 15 residues.

The rearrangement links TRBV6-6 to TRBJ2-7; TCRdb's assignment of TRBD2 cannot be checked, as there is no DNA. The CDR3 totals 13 residues. Germline assignment: CDR1 MNHNY and CDR2 SVGAGI (reference sequence). CDR3 region: CASLPTPHHEQYF.

V and J are TRBV20-1 and TRBJ2-7; TCRdb proposes TRBD2, but this gene call is untestable without DNA. The CDR3 is made up of 13 amino acids. Germline V gives CDR1 DFQATT, CDR2 SNEGSKA (reference sequence). CDR3 amino acids: CSARDRTFYEQYF.

The chain uses TRBV30 and TRBJ1-1. The CDR3 is 14 residues long. Germline CDR1 GTSNPN, CDR2 SVGIG (reference sequence). CDR3 protein: CAWSTGGLVTEAFF.

J is TRBJ2-7 and V is TRBV7-2; TCRdb calls TRBD1, which cannot be checked without DNA. The CDR3 is 15 residues long. Germline lookup yields CDR1 SGHTA and CDR2 FQGNSA. The CDR3 protein is CASSLVSGHSYEQYF.

The chain is built from TRBV28 and TRBJ1-2; checking the TCRdb D call of TRBD1 is not possible without DNA. Germline CDR1 and CDR2: MDHEN and SYDVKM. This CDR3 has 14 residues. This chain's CDR3 is CASTATGGFYGYTF.

The V gene is TRBV18, the J gene TRBJ2-5; there is no DNA to check the TCRdb D call of TRBD1. The V gene's germline CDR1 is KGHSH and CDR2 LQKENI. The CDR3 is made up of 13 amino acids. The CDR3 here is CASSTGHQETQYF.

CDR3 sequence reads: CASRVHSDTQYF. J is TRBJ2-3 and V is TRBV5-8. This CDR3 has 12 amino acids. Per germline, CDR1 SGHTS and CDR2 YDEGEE.

The J gene is TRBJ2-4, the V gene TRBV20-1. The CDR3 is made up of 15 amino acids. The germline gives CDR1 DFQATT, CDR2 SNEGSKA (reference sequence). The CDR3 protein is CSANVFAELQNIQYF.

This chain links TRBV20-1 with TRBJ1-2; the TCRdb D gene call, TRBD1, has no DNA to confirm it. CDR1 DFQATT and CDR2 SNEGSKA come from the germline V gene (reference sequence). The CDR3 loop spans 12 amino acids. Here the CDR3 reads CSARDRDNGYTF.

The J gene is TRBJ1-1, the V gene TRBV5-1; the D gene TCRdb calls, TRBD1, cannot be checked with no DNA. This CDR3 has 15 amino acids. Per the germline V gene, CDR1 is SGHRS and CDR2 is YFSETQ. CDR3 in amino acids: CASSPIRGVYTEAFF.

This rearrangement joins TRBV5-5 to TRBJ1-4. This CDR3 is built from 14 residues. Germline V lookup: CDR1 SGHKS, CDR2 YYEKEE (reference sequence). The CDR3 loop is CASSLSARDEKLFF.

This CDR3 reads CASSLGTTTADEPYF. The V and J genes are TRBV7-2 and TRBJ2-7. This CDR3 comprises 15 residues. The germline V gene has CDR1 SGHTA and CDR2 FQGNSA.

The chain couples TRBV24-1 to TRBJ2-1; with no DNA, the TCRdb D assignment of TRBD1 cannot be verified. This CDR3 has 13 amino acids. CDR1 and CDR2 from the germline V gene are KGHDR and SFDVKD. CDR3 sequence: CATREGGSGEQFF.

The V and J genes are TRBV20-1 and TRBJ2-1; TCRdb indicates TRBD2, and absent DNA this call remains unverified. Germline values: CDR1 DFQATT, CDR2 SNEGSKA (reference sequence). This CDR3 is built from 14 residues. CDR3 in amino acids: CSASDSGRSYEQFF.

The V gene is TRBV5-1, the J gene TRBJ2-3; TCRdb designates TRBD1, a call that cannot be tested without DNA. The CDR3 is 15 amino acids. Germline V gene data show CDR1 as SGHRS and CDR2 as YFSETQ. The CDR3 sequence is CASNLRGGSTDTQYF.

The chain recombines TRBV3-1 with TRBJ1-4. There are 15 residues in the CDR3. Per germline, CDR1 LGHDT and CDR2 YNNKEL (reference sequence). The CDR3 is CASSQDRRWSEKLFF. Full variable domain (outside the CDR3, taken from reference TRBV3-1 and TRBJ1-4): DTAVSQTPKYLVTQMGNDKSIKCEQNLGHDTMYWYKQDSKKFLKIMFSYNNKELIINETVPNRFSPKSPDKAHLNLHINSLELGDSAVYFCASSQDRRWSEKLFFGSGTQLSVL.